This TCR beta chain was found in a study of early T cells in non-severe SARS-CoV-2 infection (dated by TCRdb to the early 2020s). Looking at the study overall: TCR sequencing used bulk RNA from unsorted whole blood, so alpha and beta chains could not be paired. Overall results and qualifications from the work: VDJdb matching was skewed toward anti-spike CD8 responses and likely underestimated virus-specific expansions, missing private and CD4 specificities.

Set within a cohort of healthcare workers in London, UK, this nested case-control study involved weekly PCR testing of nasopharyngeal swabs along with blood sampling. Healthcare workers were recruited during the week of the UK lockdown, between 23 and 31 March 2020, and followed weekly for up to about 15 weeks. Trimming at the junction amounts to 7 bases on V and 4 bases on J, and the germline ends lie 13 bases apart. The CDR3 runs 13 amino acids, cysteine and phenylalanine included. Kept here is only the CDR3 DNA, which spans 39 bases and is read in frame from base 1. The library was produced with 5' RACE. TCRdb lists the instrument as NextSeq 500. In the TCR library protocol, unique molecular identifiers were attached to individual cDNA molecules to correct for PCR bias and sequencing error. Sequencing covered both TCR alpha and beta chains, and within each sample the abundances of alpha and beta sequences were tightly co-correlated. Under the source paper's analysis protocol: Decombinator V4 was used to annotate the V gene, J gene and CDR3 of the TCR sequences. Expanded TCRs were defined as changing significantly between any two time points under a Poisson model with p below 0.0001. TCR abundances were normalised to the total number of TCRs sequenced per sample and were expressed as counts per million. MAIT TCRs were defined by TRAV1-2 paired with TRAJ12, TRAJ20 or TRAJ33, and iNKT TCRs by TRAV10 paired with TRAJ18. VDJdb, accessed 1 November 2021, was searched for CMV, EBV and SARS-CoV-2 annotated TCRs, with TCRs annotated for multiple antigens excluded. TCRdb reworked the public reads: Q25 trimming with fastp, MiXCR clone assembly, productive beta chains retained. Rows with one shared CDR3 protein collapse into an entry with the most common genes and DNA. The V and J calls were not made by the authors but by TCRdb's processing. The sample table contains tens of thousands of distinct CDR3 sequences; only one count was recorded for 7.1% of them. The ten largest make up around 4.5% of the sample.

As for this clonotype: The antigen it recognizes is unknown. Base qualities are not at hand, and no much larger clone is one base apart.

Sequenced: whole blood. The receptor was derived from an adult who was a healthcare worker with PCR-confirmed SARS-CoV-2 infection or an uninfected control (not recorded which). The rearrangement combines TRBV12-3 or TRBV12-4 with TRBJ2-5; TRBD1 is a possible D gene, resting on 7 matching bases. CDR3 reads: CASTGTAGETQYF. The DNA sequence follows: TGTGCCAGCACTGGGACAGCGGGAGAGACCCAGTACTTC.